The present T cell receptor (beta chain) was sequenced within a study of shared clonotypes between healthy human individuals. Generated by immunoSEQ multiplex PCR, the TCRdb table keeps only in-frame clones and is missing some. This sample yields over 850,000 clones, of which around 82% are seen a single time; under 0.6% belongs to the top ten. The origin of this receptor is a man aged 18 to 29 in good health. Some clones in this sample may be carry-over from other donors' samples. What was sequenced was memory CD4+ T cells from PBMCs. Specified subset: CD45RA-negative fraction.

The CDR3 DNA reads TGCGCCAGCAGCTTGGTGGCTAGCGGGAGTTGGGAGACCCAGTACTTC. Its translation is CASSLVASGSWETQYF. The gene calls are TRBV5-1 and TRBJ2-5; 10 bases map to TRBD2. The CDR3 covers 16 residues. The V gene end was trimmed by 0 bases and the J gene end by 5 bases; junction bases not matched to a gene: 7. Germline V gene lookup returns CDR1 SGHRS and CDR2 YFSETQ.